This T cell receptor beta chain was obtained from a study of Graves' ophthalmopathy and Graves' hyperthyroidism (dated by TCRdb to between 2018 and 2020). Looking at the study overall: Peripheral blood was collected before any treatment was given, at the time of initial diagnosis. To tell Graves' ophthalmopathy apart from Graves' hyperthyroidism, and to predict which patients would progress to ophthalmopathy, the study relied on TCR beta repertoire signatures. In total, around 130 blood samples were TCR-sequenced: some 43 ophthalmopathy, 75 hyperthyroidism and some 17 hyperthyroidism-to-ophthalmopathy patients. To explore V-J signatures that distinguish ophthalmopathy from hyperthyroidism, a discovery set of about a hundred patients was enrolled, made up of around 40 with ophthalmopathy and some 58 with stable hyperthyroidism. For independent validation, a separate cohort was made up of roughly 19 hyperthyroidism patients plus 17 patients who later progressed from hyperthyroidism to ophthalmopathy. In five or six hyperthyroidism patients, T-cell repertoires of thyroid tissue and blood were compared. Once sampling was done, hyperthyroidism patients were given methimazole at a starting dose of 30 mg daily, while ophthalmopathy patients were given high-dose intravenous methylprednisolone. The roughly 90 discovery patients were divided at random into training and test sets in a 7:3 ratio. Broad study findings and their caveats: Most of the expanded thyroid clonotypes with a frequency above 0.001 were also detected in blood, and it was suggested that the thyroid immune response may be reflected by blood repertoires. Sample size was not statistically predetermined, and group allocation was not concealed from the investigators. In validation, the model predicted ophthalmopathy progression with less than 71% sensitivity and 72.22% specificity; fewer than 15 predicted patients were CT-confirmed with GO in a median of approximately six months. Ophthalmopathy was separated from stable hyperthyroidism by the 13-signature model with 85% to 90% sensitivity and less than 82% specificity in cross-validation and with 80%/75% in the test set.

As concerns this clonotype: No antigen is known for it. The input lacks base qualities; no much larger clone sits a single base away.

Ophthalmopathy patients were characterized by moderately to severely active disease, a Clinical Activity Score of at least 3, a NOSPECS grade of at least 4, and a disease duration under 3 months. Patients were excluded if they had other autoimmune diseases, uncontrolled infections, pregnancy or lactation. Clinical symptoms, serum thyroxine, TRAb, thyroid ultrasound and orbital computed tomography were used for diagnosis. Ficoll-Paque density gradient centrifugation was used to isolate PBMCs from 9.5 to 10 ml of fresh peripheral blood. Trizol reagent was used to extract the total RNA, and its quality was then checked on an Agilent 2100 Bioanalyzer. For repertoire sequencing, TCR beta CDR3 regions were amplified from RNA transcripts. The first round of RT-PCR was done with HTBI primers and the Qiagen OneStep RT-PCR kit, and was followed by a second round of multiplex PCR, then size selection and purification. The libraries underwent paired-end sequencing with 100 bp reads on an Illumina HiSeq2000. Per the source publication's procedure: SOAPnuke was used for read processing, and reads with adapters, uncalled bases, a mean Phred below 15, or no exact constant-primer or identifier match were discarded. COPE v1.2.5 was used to merge the high-quality paired reads. Clonotypes were defined as unique nucleotide sequences and were aligned to IMGT TRB V, D and J references using MiTCR v1.1. Analysis was restricted to V-J combinations with a frequency above 0.0001, which covered roughly 99% of repertoires. For each V-J combination, a TCR clonal expansion and chaos score was defined as the ratio of F50 clonal expansion to chaos observed in the TCRdist matrix. Welch's t-statistics and random forest were used to reduce features to some 13 V-J combinations, which were fed into a naive Bayes classifier. The Morisita-Horn index was used to measure how similar the thyroid and blood repertoires were. TCRdb reran the public reads through fastp at Q25 and MiXCR, keeping productive beta chains. Identical CDR3 protein sequences are pooled into one entry, listed with their most common genes and DNA. The V and J calls come from TCRdb's annotation, not from the publication. The sample table contains roughly 160,000 distinct CDR3 sequences; only one count was recorded for 30% to 45% of them. Over 7% of the sample comes from the top ten.

The clonotype comes from a man aged 25-40 years with Graves' ophthalmopathy. Donor details come from another sample of the same person, matched by shared clones. The sequenced material came from peripheral blood.

The nucleotide sequence is TGTGCCAGCAGTTTACTCCTGGACGATCAGCCCCAGCATTTT. Its protein reads: CASSLLLDDQPQHF. The chain is made from TRBV12-3 or TRBV12-4 and TRBJ1-5; the D gene cannot be named for sure. The CDR3 has 14 amino acids, counting the end cysteine and phenylalanine. Only CDR3 DNA is held: 42 bases, read in frame from base 1. V was cut back by 2 bases and J by 5 bases, leaving a gap of 10 bases between them.